The next 32 T cell receptor beta chains were all read from a single sample in a study of PD-L1 blockade in urothelial cancer. Method: immunoSEQ multiplex PCR; TCRdb's copy keeps in-frame clones and lacks some. Here the sample spans about 50,000 clones, 77% being singletons. The sample was PBMCs, taken around atezolizumab (anti-PD-L1) treatment. The origin of the receptors is a man in his 70s with urothelial cancer.

The chain employs TRBV12-5 and TRBJ2-7; D is undetermined. The CDR3 is 12 residues long. Germline V lookup: CDR1 LGHNT, CDR2 FRNRAP. V was shortened by 6 bases and J by 5 bases, with 11 bases between the two germline ends. CDR3: CASGQFSDEQYF. DNA of the CDR3: TGTGCTAGTGGCCAATTCTCAGACGAGCAGTACTTC.

V usage is TRBV5-1 and J usage is TRBJ2-7, with TRBD1 matching over 9 bases. In germline, CDR1 is SGHRS, CDR2 YFSETQ. Trimming took 3 bases from V and 6 from J; bases not matched to a gene: 7. The CDR3 extends over 14 amino acids. This CDR3 reads CASSSQGAGFEQYF. The CDR3 nucleotides are TGCGCCAGCAGCTCACAGGGGGCCGGGTTCGAGCAGTACTTC.

The chain carries TRBV18 and TRBJ2-1, with D tentatively TRBD2 (5 bases). V lost 6 bases to trimming and J lost 3 bases, with 15 bases between them. Germline-derived CDR1 and CDR2 are KGHSH and LQKENI. The CDR3 has 15 amino acids. CDR3 in amino acids: CASSLLSGRYNEQFF. As DNA, the CDR3 is TGTGCCAGCTCCCTGTTGAGCGGACGCTACAATGAGCAGTTCTTC.

The V gene is TRBV6-1, the J gene TRBJ2-7; 7 bases agree with TRBD2. CDR3 length equals 14 residues. V trimming: 8 bases; J trimming: 0 bases; junction bases outside the gene matches: 7. Germline V lookup: CDR1 MNHNS, CDR2 SASEGT. As DNA, the CDR3 is TGTGCCAGCCTGAGGGAGGGGAGCTCCTACGAGCAGTACTTC. Protein sequence: CASLREGSSYEQYF.

CDR3 nucleotide sequence: TGTGCCAGCAGCCTGGACAGGAGCACCATATATTTT. It encodes CASSLDRSTIYF. This rearrangement joins TRBV5-4 to TRBJ1-3; 7 bases align to TRBD1. Unmatched junction bases numbered 4, after V lost 4 bases and J lost 9 bases. The V gene's germline CDR1 is SGHNT and CDR2 YYREEE (reference sequence). There are 12 residues in the CDR3.

The chain is built from TRBV7-2 and TRBJ2-7; D possibly corresponds to TRBD1 (5 bases). V gave up 10 bases and J gave up 2 bases, with 12 bases separating them. Per germline, CDR1 SGHTA and CDR2 FQGNSA. This CDR3 has 12 residues. The CDR3, as DNA: TGTGCCACTAGGGCAGGGCCCTACGAGCAGTACTTC. Amino acid sequence: CATRAGPYEQYF.

This CDR3 reads CASSPGQGVTYGYTF. Here the CDR3 DNA reads TGTGCCAGCAGCCCGGGACAGGGGGTGACCTATGGCTACACCTTC. J is TRBJ1-2 and V is TRBV7-2, with 11 bases aligning to TRBD1. The CDR3 spans 15 residues. V lost 5 bases and J lost 4; bases outside the gene matches: 6. Germline values: CDR1 SGHTA, CDR2 FQGNSA.

The chain couples TRBV7-3 to TRBJ2-2; D call uncertain. CDR1 and CDR2 from the germline V gene are SGHTA and FQGTGA. CDR3 size: 15 residues. V lost 5 bases to trimming and J lost 1 base, with 11 bases between them. As DNA, the CDR3 is TGTGCCAGCAGCAGAACAGAACAGAACACCGGGGAGCTGTTTTTT. Protein sequence: CASSRTEQNTGELFF.

This clone was seen once. This chain uses TRBV4-1 with TRBJ2-2, with TRBD1 identical over 7 bases. Trimming at V came to 3 bases and at J to 3 bases, leaving 7 bases not matched to a gene. Germline CDR1 MGHRA, CDR2 YSYEKL. This CDR3 is built from 16 residues. The CDR3 is CASSHLNRGHTGELFF. In nucleotides, the CDR3 is TGCGCCAGCAGCCACCTTAACAGGGGACACACCGGGGAGCTGTTTTTT.

This clone was observed a few times. V and J are TRBV28 and TRBJ1-2; 8 positions match TRBD1. CDR3 length equals 12 residues. Germline-derived CDR1 and CDR2 are MDHEN and SYDVKM. J lost 8 bases, V lost 6 bases, and 5 bases had no gene match. In nucleotides, the CDR3 is TGTGCCAGCAGCCTCGGGACAGGAGGCTACACCTTC. This translates into CASSLGTGGYTF.

CDR3 DNA: TGTGCCATCAGTCCTGGACAGAACTACAATGAGCAGTTCTTC. Translated, it gives CAISPGQNYNEQFF. The genes are TRBV10-3 and TRBJ2-1, with D possibly TRBD1 on 6 matching bases. The CDR3 covers 14 residues. The germline gives CDR1 ENHRY, CDR2 SYGVKD. Between the trimmed V and J ends, which lost 5 bases and 3 bases, there was a span of 11 bases.

This sequence joins TRBV7-2 and TRBJ2-6; TRBD1 matches at 9 bases. This CDR3 region has 17 residues. Germline V gene sequence: CDR1 SGHTA, CDR2 FQGNSA. J lost 1 base, V lost 5 bases, and 6 bases had no gene match. The CDR3 DNA follows: TGTGCCAGCAGCCCGGGGACAGGGATTTCTGGGGCCAACGTCCTGACTTTC. It yields the protein CASSPGTGISGANVLTF.

The chain is built from TRBV28 and TRBJ2-5, with a weak D call TRBD2 (6 bases). The ends were cut back, 9 bases at V and 4 bases at J, with 18 bases in the middle. The CDR3 has 14 residues. Germline V gene sequence: CDR1 MDHEN, CDR2 SYDVKM. CDR3 in DNA: TGTGCCAGTACTCTGGAGGGGCTTCGAGAGACCCAGTACTTC. Its protein product is CASTLEGLRETQYF.

J is TRBJ2-1 and V is TRBV5-1; 10 bases are a match to TRBD1. Germline-derived CDR1 and CDR2 are SGHRS and YFSETQ. This CDR3 has 19 residues. With 4 bases clipped from V and 6 bases from J, the junction kept 19 bases outside the gene matches. The CDR3 loop reads CASSGGRTGGITGFNEQFF. CDR3 sequence (DNA): TGCGCCAGCAGCGGCGGAAGGACAGGGGGAATTACAGGGTTCAATGAGCAGTTCTTC. Together with reference TRBV5-1 and TRBJ2-1, the CDR3 gives the full variable domain: KAGVTQTPRYLIKTRGQQVTLSCSPISGHRSVSWYQQTPGQGLQFLFEYFSETQRNKGNFPGRFSGRQFSNSRSEMNVSTLELGDSALYLCASSGGRTGGITGFNEQFFGPGTRLTVL.

The CDR3 sequence is CAIRTNKPGQGAFTEAFF. CDR3 nucleotides: TGTGCCATCAGGACGAATAAACCGGGACAGGGAGCTTTCACTGAAGCTTTCTTT. The gene calls are TRBV10-3 and TRBJ1-1; 9 bases agree with TRBD1. The trim removed 6 bases at V and 4 bases at J, leaving 18 bases unmatched. The CDR3 contains 18 residues. The germline gives CDR1 ENHRY, CDR2 SYGVKD.

The V call is TRBV5-1, the J call TRBJ1-1; tentative D call: TRBD1 (5 bases). Trimming left V 2 bases short and J 6 bases short, with 14 bases between. The CDR3 covers 14 residues. Germline assignment: CDR1 SGHRS and CDR2 YFSETQ. CDR3: CASSLLGGGAEAFF. The CDR3, as DNA: TGCGCCAGCAGCTTACTGGGGGGAGGGGCTGAAGCTTTCTTT.

V is TRBV7-3 and J is TRBJ1-1; possibly TRBD1 for D (5 bases). V was clipped by 5 bases and J by 3 bases, with 22 bases between them. There are 17 residues in the CDR3. Germline V gives CDR1 SGHTA, CDR2 FQGTGA. The CDR3 sequence is CASSPVGGEVFDTEAFF. The CDR3 nucleotides read TGTGCCAGCAGCCCGGTTGGGGGGGAAGTGTTCGACACTGAAGCTTTCTTT.

Turning to this clone: The sample carries other DNA sequences with the same CDR3. The chain is built from TRBV7-9 and TRBJ1-1, with D unclear. V lost 3 bases to trimming and J lost 0 bases, with 8 bases between them. The CDR3 totals 14 residues. Germline assignment: CDR1 SEHNR and CDR2 FQNEAQ (reference sequence). CDR3 residues: CASSLGGLNTEAFF. The CDR3 region has the DNA TGTGCCAGCAGCTTGGGAGGTTTGAACACTGAAGCTTTCTTT.

This chain connects TRBV5-4 to TRBJ1-2; 8 bases agree with TRBD1. The junction had 7 bases not matched to a gene; V was cut back by 4 bases and J by 8 bases. Germline lookup yields CDR1 SGHNT and CDR2 YYREEE (reference sequence). The CDR3 contains 13 residues. The CDR3 DNA is TGTGCCAGCAGCCCCCGGACAGGGTTAGGCTACACCTTC. Amino acids: CASSPRTGLGYTF.

This sequence joins TRBV27 and TRBJ1-1; perhaps TRBD1 as D (6 bases). Germline CDR1 reads MNHEY; CDR2 reads SMNVEV (reference sequence). V was cut by 1 base and J by 2 bases, with 11 bases left in between. The CDR3 runs 15 residues. CDR3 bases: TGTGCCAGCAGTTTATGGGGGGGCGGCAACACTGAAGCTTTCTTT. As protein: CASSLWGGGNTEAFF.

The chain carries TRBV5-1 and TRBJ1-3; 10 bases agree with TRBD1. V gave up 0 bases and J gave up 2 bases; unmatched junction bases: 2. The CDR3 contains 16 residues. Germline-derived CDR1 and CDR2 are SGHRS and YFSETQ. As DNA, the CDR3 is TGCGCCAGCAGCTTGGGACAGGGGGCAGCTGGAAACACCATATATTTT. It specifies CASSLGQGAAGNTIYF.

The rearrangement joins TRBV7-9 to TRBJ1-1; TRBD1 matches at 7 bases. This CDR3 spans 14 amino acids. V shed 4 bases and J 6 bases; nucleotides not matched to a gene: 8. Germline V gene lookup returns CDR1 SEHNR and CDR2 FQNEAQ (reference sequence). CDR3 region: CASSSRQGSPEAFF. The CDR3 nucleotides are TGTGCCAGCAGCTCGAGACAGGGTTCCCCTGAAGCTTTCTTT.

This clone was detected ten times or more. This chain links TRBV4-1 with TRBJ1-1; D is uncertain. This CDR3 comprises 13 residues. Germline lookup yields CDR1 MGHRA and CDR2 YSYEKL. V was shortened by 4 bases and J by 1 base, with 7 bases between the two germline ends. CDR3 residues: CASSPRQNTEAFF. The CDR3 DNA reads as TGCGCCAGCAGCCCGCGGCAGAACACTGAAGCTTTCTTT.

The gene calls are TRBV6-5 and TRBJ2-5; perhaps TRBD1 as D (6 bases). Looked up from germline, CDR1 is MNHEY and CDR2 is SVGAGI. The V end lost 3 bases, the J end lost 5 bases, and 13 bases lay between the germline ends. The CDR3 runs 14 residues. The CDR3 nucleotides read TGTGCCAGCAGTTATCAGGGGCGACGGGAGACCCAGTACTTC. Amino acids: CASSYQGRRETQYF.

This clone came up a few times. The chain recombines TRBV2 with TRBJ2-7; D not resolved. The CDR3 has 12 amino acids. Germline V gives CDR1 SNHLY, CDR2 FYNNEI. Trimming took 9 bases from V and 5 from J, leaving 14 bases between them. The CDR3 reads CASTTRKNEQYF. The CDR3 DNA reads TGTGCCAGTACTACCCGGAAGAACGAGCAGTACTTC.

The V and J genes are TRBV7-2 and TRBJ1-2, with D perhaps matching TRBD1 (5 bases). Germline CDR1 reads SGHTA; CDR2 reads FQGNSA. V lost 4 bases, J lost 4 bases, and 10 bases lay in between. This CDR3 has 13 residues. The CDR3 loop reads CASSSIQAYGYTF. The CDR3 DNA reads as TGTGCCAGCAGCTCGATACAGGCCTATGGCTACACCTTC. The full variable domain, its missing parts supplied by reference TRBV7-2 and TRBJ1-2, is GAGVSQSPSNKVTEKGKDVELRCDPISGHTALYWYRQSLGQGLEFLIYFQGNSAPDKSGLPSDRFSAERTGGSVSTLTIQRTQQEDSAVYLCASSSIQAYGYTFGSGTRLTVV.

The V and J genes are TRBV29-1 and TRBJ2-5; D may be TRBD1 (6 bases). The CDR3 consists of 12 residues. Trimming left V 2 bases short and J 4 bases short, with 8 bases between. Germline V gene data show CDR1 as SQVTM and CDR2 as ANQGSEA. The CDR3 reads CSVEPQGETQYF. The CDR3 DNA sequence: TGCAGCGTTGAACCACAGGGAGAGACCCAGTACTTC.

This clone was seen only a few times. The V call is TRBV15, the J call TRBJ1-5; 7 bases fit TRBD1. The germline CDR1 and CDR2 sequences are LNHNV and YYDKDF (reference sequence). The V segment lost 2 bases and the J segment 7 bases; nucleotides outside the gene matches: 17. The CDR3 is 18 residues long. The CDR3 here is CATSRPEQGILGYQPQHF. For the CDR3, the DNA is TGTGCCACCAGCAGACCCGAACAGGGGATATTGGGTTACCAGCCCCAGCATTTT.

The chain combines TRBV27 with TRBJ2-7; D might be TRBD1 (6 bases). This CDR3 has 15 residues. CDR1 is MNHEY, CDR2 SMNVEV, per germline (reference sequence). V dropped 3 bases and J dropped 5 bases, with 17 bases sitting between them. CDR3 sequence (DNA): TGTGCCAGCAGTTTGGTCGGGACAAAGAGCCACGAGCAGTACTTC. Translating gives CASSLVGTKSHEQYF.

The chain has TRBV7-7 and TRBJ2-5, with 13 nucleotides matching TRBD2. This CDR3 has 15 residues. V shed 5 bases, J shed 4 bases, and the junction held 4 bases outside the gene matches. CDR1 is SSHAT, CDR2 FNYEAQ, per germline (reference sequence). CDR3 in DNA: TGTGCCAGCAGCAAAAGGACTAGCGGGGGAGAGACCCAGTACTTC. Its translation is CASSKRTSGGETQYF.

This chain joins TRBV18 and TRBJ2-2, with D possibly being TRBD2 (6 bases). Germline V CDR1 and CDR2: KGHSH, LQKENI. The ends were cut back, 2 bases at V and 2 bases at J, with 15 bases in the middle. The CDR3 loop spans 17 amino acids. The CDR3 sequence: CASSPLPGLANTGELFF. The DNA for the CDR3 is TGTGCCAGCTCACCATTACCGGGACTGGCTAACACCGGGGAGCTGTTTTTT.

This clone appeared once. The chain links TRBV7-9 to TRBJ1-4; D gene ambiguous. The V gene lost 3 bases and the J gene lost 7 bases, with 12 bases spanning the gap. This CDR3 has 14 amino acids. CDR1 is SEHNR and CDR2 is FQNEAQ in the germline V gene (reference sequence). In nucleotides, the CDR3 is TGTGCCAGCAGCTTGCCAGATTCCGCTGAAAAACTGTTTTTT. This sequence encodes CASSLPDSAEKLFF.